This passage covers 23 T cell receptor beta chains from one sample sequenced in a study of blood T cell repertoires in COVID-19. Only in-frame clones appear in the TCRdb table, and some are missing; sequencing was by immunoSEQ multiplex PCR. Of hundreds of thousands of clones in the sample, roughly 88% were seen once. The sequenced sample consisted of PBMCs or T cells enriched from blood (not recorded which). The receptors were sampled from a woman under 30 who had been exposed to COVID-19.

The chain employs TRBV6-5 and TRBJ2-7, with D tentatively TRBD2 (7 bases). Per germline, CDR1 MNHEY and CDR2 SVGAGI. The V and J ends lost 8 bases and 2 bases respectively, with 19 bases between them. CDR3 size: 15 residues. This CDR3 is CASRKGGTATYEQYF. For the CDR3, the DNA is TGTGCCAGCCGTAAGGGGGGGACTGCCACCTACGAGCAGTACTTC.

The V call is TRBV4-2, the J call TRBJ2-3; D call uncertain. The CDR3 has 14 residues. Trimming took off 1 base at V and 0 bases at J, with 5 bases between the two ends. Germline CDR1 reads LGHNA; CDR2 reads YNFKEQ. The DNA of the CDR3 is TGTGCCAGCAGCCAAGTTCCTAGCACAGATACGCAGTATTTT. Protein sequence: CASSQVPSTDTQYF.

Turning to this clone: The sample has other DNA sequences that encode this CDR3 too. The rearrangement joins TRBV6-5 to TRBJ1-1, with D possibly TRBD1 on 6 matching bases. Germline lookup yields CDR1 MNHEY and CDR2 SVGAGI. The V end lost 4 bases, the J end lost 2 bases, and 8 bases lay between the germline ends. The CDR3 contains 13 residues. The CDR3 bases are TGTGCCAGCAGTTTACAGGGAAACACTGAAGCTTTCTTT. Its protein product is CASSLQGNTEAFF.

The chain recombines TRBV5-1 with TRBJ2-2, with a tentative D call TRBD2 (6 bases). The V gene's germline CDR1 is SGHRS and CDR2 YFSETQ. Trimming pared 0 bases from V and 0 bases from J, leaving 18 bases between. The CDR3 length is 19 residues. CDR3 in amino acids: CASSLVASATVANTGELFF. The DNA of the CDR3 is TGCGCCAGCAGCTTGGTGGCTAGCGCAACCGTCGCGAACACCGGGGAGCTGTTTTTT.

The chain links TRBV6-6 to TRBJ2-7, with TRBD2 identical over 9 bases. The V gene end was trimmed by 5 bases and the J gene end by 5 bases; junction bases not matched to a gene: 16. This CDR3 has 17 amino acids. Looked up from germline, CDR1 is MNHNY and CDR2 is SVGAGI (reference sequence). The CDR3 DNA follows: TGTGCCAGCAGTCCCGGGGCTAGCGGGACGCCCCGACACGAGCAGTACTTC. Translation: CASSPGASGTPRHEQYF.

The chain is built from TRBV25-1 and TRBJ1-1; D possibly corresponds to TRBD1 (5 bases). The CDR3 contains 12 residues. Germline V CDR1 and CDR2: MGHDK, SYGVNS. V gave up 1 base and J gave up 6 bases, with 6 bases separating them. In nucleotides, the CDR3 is TGTGCCAGCAGTGAATCCAGGGCTGAAGCTTTCTTT. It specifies CASSESRAEAFF.

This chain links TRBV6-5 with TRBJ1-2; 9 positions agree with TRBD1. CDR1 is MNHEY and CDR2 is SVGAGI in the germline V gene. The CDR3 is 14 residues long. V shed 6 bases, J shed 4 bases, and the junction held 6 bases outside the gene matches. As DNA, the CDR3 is TGTGCCAGCAGCCAAAGGGGACAGGGCTATGGCTACACCTTC. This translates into CASSQRGQGYGYTF.

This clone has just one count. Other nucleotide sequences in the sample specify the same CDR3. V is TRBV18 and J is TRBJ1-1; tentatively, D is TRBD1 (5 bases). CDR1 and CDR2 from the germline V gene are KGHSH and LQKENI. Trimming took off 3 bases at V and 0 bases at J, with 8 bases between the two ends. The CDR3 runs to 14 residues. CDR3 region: CASSPQGMNTEAFF. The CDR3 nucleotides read TGTGCCAGCTCACCGCAGGGTATGAACACTGAAGCTTTCTTT.

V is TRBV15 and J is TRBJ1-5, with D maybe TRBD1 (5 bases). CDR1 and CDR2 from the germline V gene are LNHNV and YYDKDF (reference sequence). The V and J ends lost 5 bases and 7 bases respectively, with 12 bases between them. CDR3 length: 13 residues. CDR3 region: CATSGLGGQPQHF. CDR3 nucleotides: TGTGCCACCAGCGGTTTGGGGGGGCAGCCCCAGCATTTT.

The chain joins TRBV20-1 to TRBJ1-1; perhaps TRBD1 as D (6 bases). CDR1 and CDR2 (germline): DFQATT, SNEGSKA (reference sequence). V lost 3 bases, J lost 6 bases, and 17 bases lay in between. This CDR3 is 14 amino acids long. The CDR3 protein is CSASWQGTGAEAFF. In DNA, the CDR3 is TGCAGTGCTAGTTGGCAGGGGACGGGCGCTGAAGCTTTCTTT.

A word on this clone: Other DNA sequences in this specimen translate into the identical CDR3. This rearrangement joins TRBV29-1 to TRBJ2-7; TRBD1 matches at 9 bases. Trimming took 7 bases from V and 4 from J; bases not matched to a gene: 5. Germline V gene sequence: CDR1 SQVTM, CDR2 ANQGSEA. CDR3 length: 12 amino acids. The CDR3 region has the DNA TGCAGCGCCACGGGACAGGGTTACGAGCAGTACTTC. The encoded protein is CSATGQGYEQYF.

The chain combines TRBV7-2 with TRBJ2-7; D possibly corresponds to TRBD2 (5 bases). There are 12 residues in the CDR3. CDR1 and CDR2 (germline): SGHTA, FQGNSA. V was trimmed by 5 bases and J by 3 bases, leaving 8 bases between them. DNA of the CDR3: TGTGCCAGCAGCCCTGACTACTACGAGCAGTACTTC. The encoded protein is CASSPDYYEQYF.

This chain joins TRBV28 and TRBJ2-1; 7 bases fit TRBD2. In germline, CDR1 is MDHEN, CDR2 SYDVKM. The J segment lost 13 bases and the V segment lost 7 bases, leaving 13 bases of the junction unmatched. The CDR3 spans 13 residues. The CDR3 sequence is CASTPPGLAVQFF. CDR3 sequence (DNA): TGTGCCAGCACCCCCCCTGGGCTAGCGGTACAGTTCTTC.

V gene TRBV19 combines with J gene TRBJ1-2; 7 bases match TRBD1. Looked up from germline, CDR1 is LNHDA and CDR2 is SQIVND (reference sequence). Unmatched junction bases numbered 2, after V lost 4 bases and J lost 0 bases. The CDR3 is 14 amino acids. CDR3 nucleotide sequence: TGTGCCAGTAGTAGGGACAGAGCTAACTATGGCTACACCTTC. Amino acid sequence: CASSRDRANYGYTF.

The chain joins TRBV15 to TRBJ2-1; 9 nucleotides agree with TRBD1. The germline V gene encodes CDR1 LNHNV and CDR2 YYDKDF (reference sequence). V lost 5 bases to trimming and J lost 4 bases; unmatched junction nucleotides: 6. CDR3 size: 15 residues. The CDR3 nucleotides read TGTGCCACCAGCGGCCGACAGGGGGATTACAATGAGCAGTTCTTC. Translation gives CATSGRQGDYNEQFF.

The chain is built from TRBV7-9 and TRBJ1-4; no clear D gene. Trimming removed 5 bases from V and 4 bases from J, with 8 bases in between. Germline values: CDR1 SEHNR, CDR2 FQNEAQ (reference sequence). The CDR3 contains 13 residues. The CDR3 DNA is TGTGCCAGCAGCGTGGAGAGTAATGAAAAACTGTTTTTT. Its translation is CASSVESNEKLFF.

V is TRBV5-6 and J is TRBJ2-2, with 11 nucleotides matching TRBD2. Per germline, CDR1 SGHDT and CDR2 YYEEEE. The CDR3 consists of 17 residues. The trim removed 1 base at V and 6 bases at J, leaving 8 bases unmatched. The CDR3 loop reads CASSLPGGLADPGELFF. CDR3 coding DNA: TGTGCCAGCAGCTTGCCCGGGGGACTAGCGGACCCCGGGGAGCTGTTTTTT.

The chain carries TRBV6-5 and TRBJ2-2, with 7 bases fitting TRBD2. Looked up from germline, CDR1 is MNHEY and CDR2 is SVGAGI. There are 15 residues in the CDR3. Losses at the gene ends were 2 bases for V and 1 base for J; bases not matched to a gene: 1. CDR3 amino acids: CASSYPSGNTGELFF. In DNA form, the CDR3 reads TGTGCCAGCAGTTACCCTAGCGGGAACACCGGGGAGCTGTTTTTT.

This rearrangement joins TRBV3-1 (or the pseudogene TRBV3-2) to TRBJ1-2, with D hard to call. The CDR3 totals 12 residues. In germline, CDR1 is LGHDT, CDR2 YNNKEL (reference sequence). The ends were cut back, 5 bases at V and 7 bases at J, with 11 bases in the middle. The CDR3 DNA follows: TGTGCCAGCAGCAACGGAGGTACTGGCTACACCTTC. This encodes CASSNGGTGYTF.

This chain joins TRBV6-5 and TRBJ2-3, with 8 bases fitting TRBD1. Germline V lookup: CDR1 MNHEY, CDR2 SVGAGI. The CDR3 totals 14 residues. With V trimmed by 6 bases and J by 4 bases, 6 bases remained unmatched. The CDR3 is CASRRTGLADTQYF. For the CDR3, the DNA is TGTGCCAGCAGGAGGACAGGGCTTGCAGATACGCAGTATTTT.

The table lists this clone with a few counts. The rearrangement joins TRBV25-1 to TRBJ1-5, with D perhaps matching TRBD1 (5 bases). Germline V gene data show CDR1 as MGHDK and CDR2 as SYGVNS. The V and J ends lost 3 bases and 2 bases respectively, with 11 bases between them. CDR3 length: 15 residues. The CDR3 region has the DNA TGTGCCAGCAGTGATCCCAGGGCCGGCAATCAGCCCCAGCATTTT. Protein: CASSDPRAGNQPQHF. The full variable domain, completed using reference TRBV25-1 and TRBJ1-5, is EADIYQTPRYLVIGTGKKITLECSQTMGHDKMYWYQQDPGMELHLIHYSYGVNSTEKGDLSSESTVSRIRTEHFPLTLESARPSHTSQYLCASSDPRAGNQPQHFGDGTRLSIL.

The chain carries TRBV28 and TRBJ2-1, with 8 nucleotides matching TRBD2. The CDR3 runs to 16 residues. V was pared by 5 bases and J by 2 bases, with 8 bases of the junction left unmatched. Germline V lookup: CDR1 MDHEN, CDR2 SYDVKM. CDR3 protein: CASSPQGSGAYNEQFF. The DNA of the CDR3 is TGTGCCAGCAGTCCTCAGGGTAGCGGGGCCTACAATGAGCAGTTCTTC. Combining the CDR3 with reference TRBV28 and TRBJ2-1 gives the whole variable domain DVKVTQSSRYLVKRTGEKVFLECVQDMDHENMFWYRQDPGLGLRLIYFSYDVKMKEKGDIPEGYSVSREKKERFSLILESASTNQTSMYLCASSPQGSGAYNEQFFGPGTRLTVL.

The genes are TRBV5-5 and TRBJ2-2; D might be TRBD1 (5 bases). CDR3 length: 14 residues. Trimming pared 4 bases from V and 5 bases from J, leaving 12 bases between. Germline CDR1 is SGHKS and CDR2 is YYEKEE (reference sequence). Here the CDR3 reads CASSGIPGTGELFF. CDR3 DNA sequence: TGTGCCAGCAGCGGCATTCCAGGGACCGGGGAGCTGTTTTTT.